This TCR beta chain is drawn from a study of regulatory T cells in long-lasting Graves disease. As for the study in general: Graves' patients who were just diagnosed had used antithyroid drugs for under 3 months.

Study observations and caveats: Persistent cases of Graves' showed reduced TCR diversity relative to newly diagnosed patients.

This clonotype was seen more than once but under ten times. Antigen specificity is unknown. Noted time point: newly diagnosed GD, antithyroid drugs for less than 3 months. The TCR library was prepared using RNA isolated from PBMCs. Researchers made TCR beta libraries by using iRepertoire HTBI primers and running Arm-PCR on CDR3 regions. TCRdb re-derived calls from the multiplex PCR reads in MiXCR, one entry per CDR3 protein. This sample carries about 380,000 distinct CDR3 sequences, roughly a sixth of them seen once, and the ten largest clones take 22%. The sequence came from a female donor with Graves disease. Material: peripheral blood mononuclear cells (PBMCs), obtained at new diagnosis, from a patient treated with antithyroid drugs.

CDR3 nucleotide sequence: TGTGCCAGCAGCTTAGGGACTGGGGTTGGGGATGAGCAGTTCTTC. It is translated as CASSLGTGVGDEQFF. The chain joins TRBV7-2 to TRBJ2-1; a possible D gene is TRBD2 (5 bases). CDR1 is SGHTA and CDR2 is FQGNSA in the germline V gene. V gave up 1 base and J gave up 8 bases, with 15 bases separating them. The CDR3 contains 15 residues.